Listed below are T cell receptor beta chains from one sample, sequenced in a study of blood T cell repertoires in COVID-19. Here immunoSEQ multiplex PCR was the method, and the copy in TCRdb shows in-frame clones only, minus some. The data hold more than 150,000 clones, with roughly 87% observed a single time. The source material was PBMCs or T cells enriched from blood (not recorded which). The receptors shown here come from a man aged 50 to 60 who had recovered from COVID-19. CDR3s include the opening cysteine and the closing phenylalanine or tryptophan. The D gene is left open where the match is weak. The listing skips clone size in some rows; elsewhere it reads once, few, many or a size class.

.,.,15,TRBV28,TRBJ1-2,CASSLGGANYYGYTF,TGTGCCAGCAGTTTAGGGGGGGCCAACTACTATGGCTACACCTTC
.,.,15,TRBV24-1,TRBJ1-2,CATSDPWADTHGYTF,TGTGCCACCAGTGATCCCTGGGCAGATACTCATGGCTACACCTTC
.,few,12,TRBV29-1,TRBJ2-7,CSVGQGNYEQYF,TGCAGCGTTGGTCAGGGAAACTACGAGCAGTACTTC
TRBD1,once,17,TRBV3-1/TRBV3-2,TRBJ1-6,CASSPTSRGQTNSPLHF,TGTGCCAGCAGTCCGACTTCCAGGGGACAGACTAATTCACCCCTCCACTTT
.,once,15,TRBV28,TRBJ1-2,CASRDTNRGYYGYTF,TGTGCCAGCAGGGACACGAATAGGGGGTACTATGGCTACACCTTC
.,.,15,TRBV28,TRBJ2-7,CASSPRGVSYERQYF,TGTGCCAGCAGTCCCCGCGGCGTATCCTACGAGCGGCAGTACTTC
.,.,15,TRBV5-1,TRBJ2-5,CASSLEGTAYGTQYF,TGCGCCAGCAGCTTGGAAGGGACTGCCTACGGGACCCAGTACTTC
.,.,13,TRBV7-2,TRBJ1-3,CASSLGQLNTIYF,TGTGCCAGCAGCTTGGGCCAATTAAACACCATATATTTT
.,.,15,TRBV5-1,TRBJ1-1,CASSLVSQGSGEAFF,TGCGCCAGCAGCTTGGTTTCCCAGGGGTCGGGTGAAGCTTTCTTT
TRBD2,.,15,TRBV5-4,TRBJ2-7,CASSSGTSGSYEQYF,TGTGCCAGCAGCTCCGGGACTAGCGGATCCTACGAGCAGTACTTC
.,.,13,TRBV29-1,TRBJ1-5,CSALTEDSQPQHF,TGCAGCGCTTTGACAGAGGACAGTCAGCCCCAGCATTTT
.,.,15,TRBV27,TRBJ2-2,CASTFRQSWTGELFF,TGTGCCAGCACCTTCCGACAAAGTTGGACCGGGGAGCTGTTTTTT